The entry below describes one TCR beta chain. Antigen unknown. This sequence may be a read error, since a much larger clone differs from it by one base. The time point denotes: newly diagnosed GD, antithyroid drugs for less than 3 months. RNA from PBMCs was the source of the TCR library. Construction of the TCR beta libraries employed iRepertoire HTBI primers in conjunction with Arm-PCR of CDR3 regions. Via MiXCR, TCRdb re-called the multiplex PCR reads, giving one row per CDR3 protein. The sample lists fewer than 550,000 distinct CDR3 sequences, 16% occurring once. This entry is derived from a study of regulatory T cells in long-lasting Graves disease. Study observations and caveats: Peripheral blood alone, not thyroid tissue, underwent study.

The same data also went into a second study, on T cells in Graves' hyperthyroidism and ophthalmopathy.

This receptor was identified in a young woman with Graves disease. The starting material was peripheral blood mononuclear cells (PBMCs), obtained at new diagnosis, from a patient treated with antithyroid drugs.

The CDR3 sequence is CASSFLTSSYNEQFF. CDR3 coding DNA: TGTGCCAGCAGTTTCCTAACCTCTTCCTACAATGAGCAGTTCTTC. The rearrangement uses TRBV28 and TRBJ2-1; D is undetermined. There are 15 residues in the CDR3. Germline V gives CDR1 MDHEN, CDR2 SYDVKM. V was shortened by 3 bases and J by 1 base, with 10 bases between the two germline ends.